Each of the 8 T cell receptor beta chains below was sequenced from the same sample in a study of shared T cell receptors in the human thymus. Some clones are missing from TCRdb's copy, which holds only in-frame ones; the method was immunoSEQ multiplex PCR. The sample has roughly 410,000 clones; 95% are singletons. The sequenced sample was thymocytes. The receptors were gathered from a human donor.

The V and J genes are TRBV7-2 and TRBJ2-7; possibly TRBD1 for D (7 bases). Germline lookup yields CDR1 SGHTA and CDR2 FQGNSA. This CDR3 has 16 amino acids. Trimming removed 5 bases at V and 1 base at J, with 18 bases between. The CDR3 here is CASSPRTGAGSYEQYF. The CDR3 bases are TGTGCCAGCAGCCCGAGGACAGGCGCGGGATCCTACGAGCAGTACTTC.

This clone has a single count. The V call is TRBV28, the J call TRBJ1-5; possibly TRBD1 for D (5 bases). Deletions cut 6 bases from V and 7 bases from J, with 22 bases between. The CDR3 has 16 amino acids. The V gene's germline CDR1 is MDHEN and CDR2 SYDVKM. CDR3 in DNA: TGTGCCAGCAGCCACGAACAGGTTTCGTTATTCCAGCCCCAGCATTTT. It is translated as CASSHEQVSLFQPQHF. Full variable domain (rest looked up from reference TRBV28 and TRBJ1-5): DVKVTQSSRYLVKRTGEKVFLECVQDMDHENMFWYRQDPGLGLRLIYFSYDVKMKEKGDIPEGYSVSREKKERFSLILESASTNQTSMYLCASSHEQVSLFQPQHFGDGTRLSIL.

This rearrangement joins TRBV19 to TRBJ1-2; TRBD1 is a possible D gene (5 bases). Trimming left V 6 bases short and J 2 bases short, with 16 bases between. The CDR3 is 15 residues long. Germline values: CDR1 LNHDA, CDR2 SQIVND (reference sequence). In DNA, the CDR3 is TGTGCCAGTAGCGGGGACCCCCTAGGGAACTATGGCTACACCTTC. This encodes CASSGDPLGNYGYTF.

CDR3 DNA sequence: TGTGCCAGCAGCTTGGACGGCCTGTACTCTGGAAACACCATATATTTT. It specifies CASSLDGLYSGNTIYF. The chain uses TRBV5-4 and TRBJ1-3; D gene unclear. The V and J ends lost 0 bases and 0 bases respectively, with 10 bases between them. The CDR3 runs to 16 residues. CDR1 and CDR2 (germline): SGHNT, YYREEE (reference sequence).

This clone was found once. This chain links TRBV10-2 with TRBJ2-7, with TRBD2 as a possible D gene (5 bases). The V end was cut by 4 bases, the J end by 2 bases, with 9 bases between. The CDR3 is made up of 13 amino acids. CDR1 and CDR2 from the germline V gene are WSHSY and SAAADI. CDR3: CASSAGYTYEQYF. In DNA form, the CDR3 reads TGCGCCAGCAGTGCGGGGTACACCTACGAGCAGTACTTC.

V gene TRBV5-1 combines with J gene TRBJ2-1; D unresolved. Trimming pared 0 bases from V and 6 bases from J, leaving 7 bases between. The CDR3 loop spans 13 amino acids. The germline CDR1 and CDR2 sequences are SGHRS and YFSETQ. CDR3 protein: CASSLVPINEQFF. Written as DNA, the CDR3 is TGCGCCAGCAGCTTGGTGCCCATCAATGAGCAGTTCTTC.

CDR3 DNA: TGTGCCAGCAGCTTAATAGATAGCAATCAGCCCCAGCATTTT. The encoded protein is CASSLIDSNQPQHF. The genes are TRBV7-2 and TRBJ1-5; D unclear. Germline V gives CDR1 SGHTA, CDR2 FQGNSA. This CDR3 is built from 14 residues. Trimming left V 2 bases short and J 0 bases short, with 5 bases between.

This chain connects TRBV30 to TRBJ1-1; D is perhaps TRBD1 (5 bases). Trimming cost V 5 bases and J 2 bases, with 12 bases left between them. CDR3 length equals 13 residues. Germline CDR1 GTSNPN, CDR2 SVGIG (reference sequence). The CDR3 is CAWDEGRNTEAFF. The CDR3 coding sequence is TGTGCCTGGGATGAGGGGCGCAACACTGAAGCTTTCTTT.